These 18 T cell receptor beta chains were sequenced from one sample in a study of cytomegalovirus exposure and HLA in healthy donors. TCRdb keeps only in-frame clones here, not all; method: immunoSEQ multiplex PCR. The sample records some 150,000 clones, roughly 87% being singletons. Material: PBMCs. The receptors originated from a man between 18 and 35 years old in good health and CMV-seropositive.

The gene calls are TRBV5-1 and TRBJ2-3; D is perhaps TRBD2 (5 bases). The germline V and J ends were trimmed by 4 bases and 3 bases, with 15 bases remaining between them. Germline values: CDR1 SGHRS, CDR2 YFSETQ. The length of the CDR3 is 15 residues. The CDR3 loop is CASSRSSPQTDTQYF. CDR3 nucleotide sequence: TGCGCCAGCAGCCGTTCTAGCCCCCAAACAGATACGCAGTATTTT.

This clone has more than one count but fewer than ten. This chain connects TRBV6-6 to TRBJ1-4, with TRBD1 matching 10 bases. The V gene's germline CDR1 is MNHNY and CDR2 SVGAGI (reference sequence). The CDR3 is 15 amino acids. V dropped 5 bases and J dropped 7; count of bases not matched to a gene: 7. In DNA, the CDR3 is TGTGCCAGCAGTCCGGCGGACAGGGGGTTTGAAAAACTGTTTTTT. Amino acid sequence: CASSPADRGFEKLFF.

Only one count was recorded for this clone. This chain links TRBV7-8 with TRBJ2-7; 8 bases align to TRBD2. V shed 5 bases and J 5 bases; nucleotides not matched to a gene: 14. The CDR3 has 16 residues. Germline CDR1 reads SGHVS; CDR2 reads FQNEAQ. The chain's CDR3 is CASSPALGTSYDEQYF. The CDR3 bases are TGTGCCAGCAGCCCAGCCCTGGGGACTAGTTATGACGAGCAGTACTTC. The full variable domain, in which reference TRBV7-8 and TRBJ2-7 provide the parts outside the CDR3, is GAGVSQSPRYKVAKRGQDVALRCDPISGHVSLFWYQQALGQGPEFLTYFQNEAQLDKSGLPSDRFFAERPEGSVSTLKIQRTQQEDSAVYLCASSPALGTSYDEQYFGPGTRLTVT.

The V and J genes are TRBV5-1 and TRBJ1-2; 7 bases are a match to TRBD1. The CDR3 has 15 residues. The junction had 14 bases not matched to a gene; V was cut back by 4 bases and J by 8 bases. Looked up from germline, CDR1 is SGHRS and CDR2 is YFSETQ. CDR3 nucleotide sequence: TGCGCCAGCAGCGGTAGCTCGACAGGGTCGGTGGGCTACACCTTC. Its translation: CASSGSSTGSVGYTF.

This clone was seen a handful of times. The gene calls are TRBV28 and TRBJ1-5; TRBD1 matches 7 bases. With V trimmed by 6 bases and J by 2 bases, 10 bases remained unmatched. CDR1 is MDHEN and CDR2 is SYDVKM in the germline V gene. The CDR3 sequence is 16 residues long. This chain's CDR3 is CASRVTGRGGNQPQHF. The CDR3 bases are TGTGCCAGCAGGGTGACAGGGCGAGGAGGCAATCAGCCCCAGCATTTT.

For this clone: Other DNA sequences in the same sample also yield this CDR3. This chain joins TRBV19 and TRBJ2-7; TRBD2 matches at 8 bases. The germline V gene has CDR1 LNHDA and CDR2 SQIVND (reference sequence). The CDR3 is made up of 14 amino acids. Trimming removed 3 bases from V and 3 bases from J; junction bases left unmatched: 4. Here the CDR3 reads CASSMGSGSYEQYF. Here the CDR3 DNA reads TGTGCCAGTAGTATGGGGAGCGGGAGCTACGAGCAGTACTTC. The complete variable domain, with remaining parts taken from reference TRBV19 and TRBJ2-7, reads DGGITQSPKYLFRKEGQNVTLSCEQNLNHDAMYWYRQDPGQGLRLIYYSQIVNDFQKGDIAEGYSVSREKKESFPLTVTSAQKNPTAFYLCASSMGSGSYEQYFGPGTRLTVT.

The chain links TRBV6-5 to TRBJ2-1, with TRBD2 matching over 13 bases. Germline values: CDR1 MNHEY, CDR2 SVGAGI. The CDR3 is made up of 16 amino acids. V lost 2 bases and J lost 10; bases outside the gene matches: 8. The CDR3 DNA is TGTGCCAGCAGTTACCAGGTCGGGACTAGCGGGAAAGAGCAGTTCTTC. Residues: CASSYQVGTSGKEQFF.

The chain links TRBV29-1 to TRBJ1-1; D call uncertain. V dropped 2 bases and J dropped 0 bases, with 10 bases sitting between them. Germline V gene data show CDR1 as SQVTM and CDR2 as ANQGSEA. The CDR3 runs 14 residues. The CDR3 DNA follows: TGCAGCGTTGAACTGGGCAGGATGAACACTGAAGCTTTCTTT. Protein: CSVELGRMNTEAFF. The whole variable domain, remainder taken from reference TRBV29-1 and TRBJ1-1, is SAVISQKPSRDICQRGTSLTIQCQVDSQVTMMFWYRQQPGQSLTLIATANQGSEATYESGFVIDKFPISRPNLTFSTLTVSNMSPEDSSIYLCSVELGRMNTEAFFGQGTRLTVV.

The CDR3: CASSWDAGGFSDEQFF. CDR3 DNA sequence: TGTGCCAGCAGCTGGGACGCGGGAGGGTTTTCGGATGAGCAGTTCTTC. The V and J genes are TRBV7-9 and TRBJ2-1; TRBD2 matches 9 bases. This CDR3 has 16 residues. Germline CDR1 and CDR2: SEHNR and FQNEAQ (reference sequence). The ends lost 4 bases at V and 8 bases at J; junction bases unmatched: 12.

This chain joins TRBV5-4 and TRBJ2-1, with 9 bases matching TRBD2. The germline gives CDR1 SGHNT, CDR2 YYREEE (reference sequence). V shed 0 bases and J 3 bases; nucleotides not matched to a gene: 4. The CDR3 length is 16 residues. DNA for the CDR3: TGTGCCAGCAGCTTGGGGGGTAGCGGGAGCTACAATGAGCAGTTCTTC. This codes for CASSLGGSGSYNEQFF.

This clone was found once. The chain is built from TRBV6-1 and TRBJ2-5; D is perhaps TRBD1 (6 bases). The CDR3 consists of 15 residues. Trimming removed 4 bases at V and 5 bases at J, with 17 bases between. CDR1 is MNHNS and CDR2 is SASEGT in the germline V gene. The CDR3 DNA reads TGTGCCAGCAGTGCGACCGGGACATTAGTGGAGACCCAGTACTTC. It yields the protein CASSATGTLVETQYF.

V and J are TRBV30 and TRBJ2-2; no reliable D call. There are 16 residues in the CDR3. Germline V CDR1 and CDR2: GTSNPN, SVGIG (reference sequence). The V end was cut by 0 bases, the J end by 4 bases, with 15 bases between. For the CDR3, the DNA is TGTGCCTGGAGTGTATTCCAGAGGTCGGGCACCGGGGAGCTGTTTTTT. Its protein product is CAWSVFQRSGTGELFF.

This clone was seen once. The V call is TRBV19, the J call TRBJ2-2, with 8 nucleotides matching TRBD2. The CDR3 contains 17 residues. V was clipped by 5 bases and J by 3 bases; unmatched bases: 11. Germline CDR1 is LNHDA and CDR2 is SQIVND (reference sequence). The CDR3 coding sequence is TGTGCCAGTAGTTCCCCGGGGAGCGGGGGTGACACCGGGGAGCTGTTTTTT. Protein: CASSSPGSGGDTGELFF.

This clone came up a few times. CDR3 DNA: TGTGCCAGCAGTGAAGGCAGGGATAGCAATCAGCCCCAGCATTTT. Residues: CASSEGRDSNQPQHF. The gene calls are TRBV6-1 and TRBJ1-5, with TRBD1 as a possible D gene (5 bases). Trimming cost V 1 base and J 0 bases, with 7 bases left between them. This CDR3 contains 15 residues. Germline V gene data show CDR1 as MNHNS and CDR2 as SASEGT.

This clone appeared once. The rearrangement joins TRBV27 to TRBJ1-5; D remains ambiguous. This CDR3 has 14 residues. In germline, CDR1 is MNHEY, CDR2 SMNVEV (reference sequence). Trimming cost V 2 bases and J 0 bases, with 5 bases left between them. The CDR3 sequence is CASSLKYSNQPQHF. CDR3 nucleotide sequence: TGTGCCAGCAGTTTAAAATATAGCAATCAGCCCCAGCATTTT.

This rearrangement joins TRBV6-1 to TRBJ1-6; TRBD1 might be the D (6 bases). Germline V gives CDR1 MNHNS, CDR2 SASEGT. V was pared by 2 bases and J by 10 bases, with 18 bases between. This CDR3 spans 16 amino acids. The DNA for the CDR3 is TGTGCCAGCAGTGAAAGTGAGCGGGGGGCGCGATCACCCCTCCACTTT. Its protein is CASSESERGARSPLHF.

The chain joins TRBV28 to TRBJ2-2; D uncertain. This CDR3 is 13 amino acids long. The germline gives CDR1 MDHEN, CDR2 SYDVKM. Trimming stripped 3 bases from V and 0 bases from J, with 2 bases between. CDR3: CASSFTNTGELFF. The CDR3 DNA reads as TGTGCCAGCAGTTTCACGAACACCGGGGAGCTGTTTTTT.

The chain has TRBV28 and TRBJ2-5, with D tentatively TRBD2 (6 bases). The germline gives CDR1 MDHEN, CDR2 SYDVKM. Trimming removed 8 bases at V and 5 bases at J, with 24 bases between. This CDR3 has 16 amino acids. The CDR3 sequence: CASGGPFMSDAETQYF. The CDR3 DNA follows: TGTGCCAGCGGAGGGCCCTTTATGTCCGATGCGGAGACCCAGTACTTC.